This T cell receptor (beta chain) was captured in a study of CD8+ T cells in alopecia areata. The CDR3 is 14 residues long. Trimming pared 2 bases from V and 4 bases from J, leaving 13 bases between. CDR1 and CDR2 (germline): SGHRS, YFSETQ. Regarding this clone: Its antigen is not identified.

General study results and limits: Many expanded lesional clones persisted during tofacitinib (in both scalp and blood). Tofacitinib significantly decreased scalp clonality and expanded CD8+ clones among top 100.

Treatment described: oral pan-JAK inhibitor, 5-10 mg twice daily. Peripheral blood, together with lesional scalp punch biopsies, was collected from alopecia areata patients. Reverse transcribed after extraction, RNA yielded cDNA as the sequencing template. Assay used: immunoSEQ multiplex PCR; TCRdb lists only in-frame clones, some missing. Found here are roughly 110,000 clones, roughly 56% of them singletons; the top ten hold about 3.3%. Sequenced here: CD4+ T cells sorted from blood, sampled at week 24, from a patient treated with tofacitinib. The chain uses TRBV5-1 and TRBJ2-7, with D perhaps TRBD2 (6 bases). This receptor was identified in a human donor with alopecia areata. The CDR3 reads CASSLLRREYEQYF. DNA of the CDR3: TGCGCCAGCAGCTTACTCCGGAGGGAGTACGAGCAGTACTTC.